This record covers a single T cell receptor (beta chain). The target antigen is unknown. As for time point: cycle 4 day 1 (C4D1), after five to seven weeks of nivolumab. Patients all relapsed after autologous stem cell transplantation, and there was variation in brentuximab vedotin exposure. Germline CDR1 and CDR2: SGHRS and YFSETQ. This CDR3 spans 14 amino acids. The germline V and J ends were trimmed by 3 bases and 2 bases, with 11 bases remaining between them. This sample is part of a study of PD-1 blockade in classical Hodgkin lymphoma. The method was immunoSEQ multiplex PCR; TCRdb's version includes in-frame clones alone and lacks a portion of them. The sample consists of about 110,000 clones, roughly nine tenths of them appearing once. The study, taken as a whole, reports: Complete responders entered with baseline diversity on par with newly diagnosed patients, the results showed.

The sequence derives from a human donor with classical Hodgkin lymphoma. V gene TRBV5-1 combines with J gene TRBJ1-2; D remains ambiguous. The specimen was peripheral blood mononuclear cells (PBMCs), collected before the fourth cycle of nivolumab. The CDR3 is CASSSSGGNYGYTF. The CDR3 nucleotides are TGCGCCAGCAGCTCCAGCGGCGGGAACTATGGCTACACCTTC.